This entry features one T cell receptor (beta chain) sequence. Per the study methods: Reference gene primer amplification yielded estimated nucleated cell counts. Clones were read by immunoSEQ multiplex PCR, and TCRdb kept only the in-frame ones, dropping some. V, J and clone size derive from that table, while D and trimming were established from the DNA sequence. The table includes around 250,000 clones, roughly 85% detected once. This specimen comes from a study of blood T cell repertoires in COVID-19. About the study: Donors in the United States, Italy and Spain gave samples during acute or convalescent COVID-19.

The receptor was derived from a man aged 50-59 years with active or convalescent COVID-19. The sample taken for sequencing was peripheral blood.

The CDR3 spells CASSWGRENIQYF. For the CDR3, the DNA is TGTGCCAGCAGCTGGGGGAGGGAAAACATTCAGTACTTC. The chain has TRBV5-5 and TRBJ2-4, with TRBD2 matching over 7 bases. This CDR3 is 13 amino acids long. Trimming at V came to 3 bases and at J to 5 bases, leaving 2 bases not matched to a gene. From germline, CDR1 is SGHKS and CDR2 YYEKEE (reference sequence).